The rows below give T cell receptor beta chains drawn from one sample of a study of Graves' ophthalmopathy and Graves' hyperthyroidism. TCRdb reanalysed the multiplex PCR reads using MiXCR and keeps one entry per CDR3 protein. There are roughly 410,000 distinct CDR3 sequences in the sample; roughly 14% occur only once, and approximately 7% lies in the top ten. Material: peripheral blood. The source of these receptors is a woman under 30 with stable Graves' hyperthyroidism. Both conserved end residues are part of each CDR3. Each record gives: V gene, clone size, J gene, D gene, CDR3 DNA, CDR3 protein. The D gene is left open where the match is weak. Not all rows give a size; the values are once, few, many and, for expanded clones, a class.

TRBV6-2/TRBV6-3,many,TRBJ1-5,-,TGTGCCAGCAGTTACCAAGGAGGGGTCGGACAGCCCCAGCATTTT,CASSYQGGVGQPQHF
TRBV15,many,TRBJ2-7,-,TGTGCCACCAGCAGAGAGATAGGCAGCTCCTACGAGCAGTACTTC,CATSREIGSSYEQYF
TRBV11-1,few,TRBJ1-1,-,TGTGCCAGCAGCTTACCAACGGGTAGGGGTCCGAACACTGAAGCTTTCTTT,CASSLPTGRGPNTEAFF
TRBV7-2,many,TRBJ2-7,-,TGTGCCAGCAGCTTAGGGCCGGGGCTCTCGAGGCGGGACGAGCAGTACTTC,CASSLGPGLSRRDEQYF
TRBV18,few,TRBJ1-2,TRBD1,TGTGCCAGCTCACCAGTCGTAGGGGGCGAAGATGGCTACACCTTC,CASSPVVGGEDGYTF
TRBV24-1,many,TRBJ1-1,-,TGTGCCACCGCCGGCAGGGCGAACACTGAAGCTTTCTTT,CATAGRANTEAFF
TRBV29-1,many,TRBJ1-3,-,TGCAGCGTTGGTGGAGGCTTTGGAAACACCATATATTTT,CSVGGGFGNTIYF
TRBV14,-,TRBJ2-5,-,TGTGCCAGCAGCCAGACAGGTTACCGAGAGACCCAGTACTTC,CASSQTGYRETQYF
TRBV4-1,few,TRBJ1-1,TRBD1,TGCGCCAGCAGCCAAGTCAGGGGGCGACAGGGCCCCCCGGTTTTCTTT,CASSQVRGRQGPPVFF
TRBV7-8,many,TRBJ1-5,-,TGTGCCAGCAGCCCCTGGGTCATCTTGGGGAGGCCCCAGCATTTT,CASSPWVILGRPQHF
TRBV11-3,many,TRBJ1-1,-,TGTGCCAGCAGCTTAGAAACGGCCAGGAACACTGAAGCTTTCTTT,CASSLETARNTEAFF
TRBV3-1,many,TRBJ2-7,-,TGTGCCAGCAGCCAGGGGTTGGACGAGCAGTACTTC,CASSQGLDEQYF
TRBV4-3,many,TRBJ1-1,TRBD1,TGCGCCAGCAGCCCCCATGCGTCAGACAGGGGACTTGAAGCTTTCTTT,CASSPHASDRGLEAFF
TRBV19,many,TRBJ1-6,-,TGTGCCAGTAGGGTTCAGGGGAAGGATTCACCCCTCCACTTT,CASRVQGKDSPLHF
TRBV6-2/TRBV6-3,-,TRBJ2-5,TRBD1,TGTGCCAGCAGACTCGACAGGGACCGAGAGACCCAGTACTTC,CASRLDRDRETQYF
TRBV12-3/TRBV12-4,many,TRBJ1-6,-,TGTGCCAGCAGTTTAGGTATCAGCAGTTCACCCCTCCACTTT,CASSLGISSSPLHF
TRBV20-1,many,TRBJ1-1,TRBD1,TGCAGTGCCCGTCCCGGGACAGGGGTGAACACTGAAGCTTTCTTT,CSARPGTGVNTEAFF
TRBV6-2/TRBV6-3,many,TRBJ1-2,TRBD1,TGTGCCAGCAGTTATGTACCCCGACAGGGGTGGGGAGATGGCTACACCTTC,CASSYVPRQGWGDGYTF
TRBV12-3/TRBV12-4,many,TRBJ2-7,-,TGTGCCAGCAGTTTAGCGCTCGGGCAGGGAGGAAGGTACGAGCAGTACTTC,CASSLALGQGGRYEQYF
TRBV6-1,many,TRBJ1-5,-,TGTGCCAGCAAAGTAGGTTCCAATCAGCCCCAGCATTTT,CASKVGSNQPQHF
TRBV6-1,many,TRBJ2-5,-,TGTGCCAGCAGTGAGGACGGACCACAAGAGACCCAGTACTTC,CASSEDGPQETQYF
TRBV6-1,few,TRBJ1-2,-,TGTGCCAGCAGGGGGTCAGGGTATGGCTACACCTTC,CASRGSGYGYTF
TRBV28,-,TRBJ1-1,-,TGTGCCAGCAGCACAGGCTTTGAAGCTTTCTTT,CASSTGFEAFF
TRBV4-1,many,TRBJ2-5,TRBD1,TGCGCCAGCAGCCACGGACAGGGAGTGGAGACCCAGTACTTC,CASSHGQGVETQYF
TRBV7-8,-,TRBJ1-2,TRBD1,TGTGCCCCCGGACAGGGGGACTATGGCTACACCTTC,CAPGQGDYGYTF
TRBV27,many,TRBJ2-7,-,TGTGCCAGCAGTTTGGGGGGCGCGAGTCTCTACGAGCAGTACTTC,CASSLGGASLYEQYF
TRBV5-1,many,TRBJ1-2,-,TGCGCCAGCAGGACTTCGACAGTTAGTAACTATGGCTACACCTTC,CASRTSTVSNYGYTF
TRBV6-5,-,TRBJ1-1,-,TGTGCCAGCAGTTACCGATTCGGCAGGGGTATCAGTGAAGCTTTCTTT,CASSYRFGRGISEAFF
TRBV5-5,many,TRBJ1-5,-,TGTGCCAGCAGCTTGGTACCGGGGGCGGGCAATCAGCCCCAGCATTTT,CASSLVPGAGNQPQHF
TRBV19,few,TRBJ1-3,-,TGTGCCACCGAGACTTGGGGCTCTGGAAACACCATATATTTT,CATETWGSGNTIYF
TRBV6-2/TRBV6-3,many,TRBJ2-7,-,TGTGCCAGCAGGGGGGTTACCTACGAGCAGTACTTC,CASRGVTYEQYF
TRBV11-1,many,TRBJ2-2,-,TGTGCCAGCAGCAGACAGATGGGGCTTCTCGGGGAGCTGTTTTTT,CASSRQMGLLGELFF
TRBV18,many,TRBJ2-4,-,TGTGCCAGCTCACCTCCAAGGGGAAACATTCAGTACTTC,CASSPPRGNIQYF
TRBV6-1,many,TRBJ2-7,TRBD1,TGTGCCAGCAGTCCTTCGGACAGGGGGATTTTCTACGAGCAGTACTTC,CASSPSDRGIFYEQYF
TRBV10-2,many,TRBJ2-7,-,TGCGCCAGCAGTGATCGGACGGCTAAAGAGCAGTACTTC,CASSDRTAKEQYF
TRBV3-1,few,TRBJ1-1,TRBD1,TGTGCCAGCAGCCAATCCGACAGGGGGAACACTGAAGCTTTCTTT,CASSQSDRGNTEAFF
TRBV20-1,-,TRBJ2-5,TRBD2,TGCAGTGCTAGAGATCTGGGCGGGGGGGATACAGAGACCCAGTACTTC,CSARDLGGGDTETQYF
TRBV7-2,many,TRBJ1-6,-,TGTGCCAGCAGCTTAACTTCACCCCTCCACTTT,CASSLTSPLHF
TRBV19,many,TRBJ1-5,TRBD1,TGTGCCAGTAGTACATCGGGACAGCGGGAACAGCCCCAGCATTTT,CASSTSGQREQPQHF
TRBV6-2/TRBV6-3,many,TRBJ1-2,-,TGTGCCAGCAGTTACACAAAAGGGAACGGCTACACCTTC,CASSYTKGNGYTF
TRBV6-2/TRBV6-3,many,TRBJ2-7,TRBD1,TGTGCCAGCAGTTCCCCGGGACAGGCCTTTGACGAGCAGTACTTC,CASSSPGQAFDEQYF
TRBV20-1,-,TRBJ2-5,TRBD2,TGCAGTGCTAGAGATGTTCAGGGGCGGGGGGCTTTTCAAGAGACCCAGTACTTC,CSARDVQGRGAFQETQYF
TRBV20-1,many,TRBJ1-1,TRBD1,TGCAGTGCTAGGGGACAGGTCAACACTGAAGCTTTCTTT,CSARGQVNTEAFF
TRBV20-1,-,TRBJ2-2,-,TGCAGTGCTAGAACTAGCAACACCGGGGAGCTGTTTTTT,CSARTSNTGELFF
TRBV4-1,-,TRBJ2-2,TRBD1,TGCGCCAGCAGCCAAGGCGGTAGAAACAGGGGGCGCGTCGGGGAGCTGTTTTTT,CASSQGGRNRGRVGELFF
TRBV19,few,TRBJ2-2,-,TGTGCCAGTAGTACAGACACCACCACCGGGGAGCTGTTTTTT,CASSTDTTTGELFF
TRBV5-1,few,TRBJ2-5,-,TGCGCCAGCAGCTTAACGGGGGCCCCCCGGGAGACCCAGTACTTC,CASSLTGAPRETQYF
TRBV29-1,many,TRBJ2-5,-,TGCAGCGTCCTAAGGGAGACCCAGTACTTC,CSVLRETQYF
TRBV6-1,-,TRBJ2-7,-,TGTGCCAGCAGACCGACAGGGAGGAGCTACGAGCAGTACTTC,CASRPTGRSYEQYF
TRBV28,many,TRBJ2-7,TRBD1,TGTGCCAGCAGTTTAGGACAGGGCACAGTCGGGCAGTACTTC,CASSLGQGTVGQYF
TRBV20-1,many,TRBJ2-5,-,TGCAGTGCTACGACGGCCCGGGAGACCCAGTACTTC,CSATTARETQYF
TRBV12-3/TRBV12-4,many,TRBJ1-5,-,TGTGCCAGCAGTCCAGGGACAAATCAGCCCCAGCATTTT,CASSPGTNQPQHF